Presented here are 9 T cell receptor beta chains from one specimen sequenced in a study of blood T cell repertoires in COVID-19. Sequencing used immunoSEQ multiplex PCR; TCRdb keeps in-frame clones, though not all of them. The data show 200,000 to 250,000 clones, with about nine tenths seen just once and over 0.85% held by the top ten. The sequencing input was PBMCs or T cells enriched from blood (not recorded which). The receptors were sampled from a man over 45 who had been exposed to COVID-19.

This rearrangement joins TRBV29-1 to TRBJ1-1; no clear D gene. V was cut by 3 bases and J by 1 base, with 12 bases left in between. The CDR3 is made up of 14 amino acids. Germline V CDR1 and CDR2: SQVTM, ANQGSEA. The CDR3 sequence: CSVDTYPTNTEAFF. The CDR3, as DNA: TGCAGCGTTGATACTTATCCAACGAACACTGAAGCTTTCTTT.

This chain's CDR3 is CASSPDRYNEQFF. The CDR3, as DNA: TGTGCCAGCAGCCCGGACAGGTACAATGAGCAGTTCTTC. V and J are TRBV5-4 and TRBJ2-1; 7 nucleotides line up with TRBD1. The junction had 2 bases not matched to a gene; V was cut back by 4 bases and J by 4 bases. The CDR3 sequence is 13 residues long. Per germline, CDR1 SGHNT and CDR2 YYREEE (reference sequence).

The rearrangement links TRBV28 to TRBJ1-2; 7 bases fit TRBD1. Looked up from germline, CDR1 is MDHEN and CDR2 is SYDVKM. CDR3 length equals 15 residues. Trimming took 6 bases from V and 5 from J; bases not matched to a gene: 12. The CDR3 coding sequence is TGTGCCAGCAGGCTAGGGCCGACAGGGTGGTATGGCTACACCTTC. The encoded protein is CASRLGPTGWYGYTF.

The rearrangement links TRBV10-3 to TRBJ1-4, with D perhaps matching TRBD1 (6 bases). CDR1 and CDR2 from the germline V gene are ENHRY and SYGVKD. The CDR3 spans 15 residues. Trimming shortened V by 8 bases and J by 0 bases, and 13 bases separated the two germline ends. The CDR3 nucleotides read TGTGCCATCGGAGGACAGCCGACAACTAATGAAAAACTGTTTTTT. Protein: CAIGGQPTTNEKLFF.

Note on this clone: This sample includes further DNA sequences coding for the same CDR3. The chain links TRBV2 to TRBJ1-2, with TRBD1 matching 7 bases. Germline V gene lookup returns CDR1 SNHLY and CDR2 FYNNEI. The CDR3 sequence is 13 residues long. V trimming: 3 bases; J trimming: 2 bases; junction bases outside the gene matches: 0. The CDR3 here is CASSETGNYGYTF. The CDR3 coding sequence is TGTGCCAGCAGTGAGACAGGGAACTATGGCTACACCTTC.

V and J are TRBV6-4 and TRBJ2-6, with 8 bases identical to TRBD1. V dropped 5 bases and J dropped 0; count of bases not matched to a gene: 6. Germline V gene sequence: CDR1 MRHNA, CDR2 SNTAGT. This CDR3 comprises 17 residues. The chain's CDR3 is CASSRQGAISGANVLTF. The CDR3 coding sequence is TGTGCCAGCAGTAGGCAGGGGGCTATCTCTGGGGCCAACGTCCTGACTTTC.

The V call is TRBV6-1, the J call TRBJ1-2; D gene unclear. The CDR3 has 12 amino acids. Trimming left V 3 bases short and J 1 base short, with 3 bases between. The germline gives CDR1 MNHNS, CDR2 SASEGT. The CDR3 DNA follows: TGTGCCAGCAGTGACAATAACTATGGCTACACCTTC. Translation: CASSDNNYGYTF.

The V call is TRBV5-1, the J call TRBJ2-5; D remains unclear. V gave up 0 bases and J gave up 4 bases, with 16 bases separating them. Germline loops: CDR1 SGHRS, CDR2 YFSETQ. The CDR3 is made up of 16 amino acids. CDR3: CASSLGPTYNRETQYF. The CDR3 region has the DNA TGCGCCAGCAGCTTGGGTCCGACATACAATCGAGAGACCCAGTACTTC.

V usage is TRBV3-1 (or the pseudogene TRBV3-2) and J usage is TRBJ2-2; perhaps TRBD2 as D (5 bases). The CDR3 is 11 amino acids. V shed 6 bases and J shed 6 bases, with 5 bases lying between them. Germline values: CDR1 LGHDT, CDR2 YNNKEL (reference sequence). This CDR3 is CASRLAGELFF. CDR3 nucleotides: TGTGCCAGCAGACTAGCCGGGGAGCTGTTTTTT.